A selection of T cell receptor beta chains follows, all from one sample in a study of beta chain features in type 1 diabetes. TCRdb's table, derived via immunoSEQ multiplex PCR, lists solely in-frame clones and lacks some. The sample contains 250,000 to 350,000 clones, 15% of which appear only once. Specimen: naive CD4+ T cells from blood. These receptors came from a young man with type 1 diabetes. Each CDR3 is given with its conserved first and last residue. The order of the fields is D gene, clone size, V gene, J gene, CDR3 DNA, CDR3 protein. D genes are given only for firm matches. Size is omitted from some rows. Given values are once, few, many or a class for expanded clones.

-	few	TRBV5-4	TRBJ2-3	TGTGCCAGCAGCTTGGCATGGACTAGCACAGATACGCAGTATTTT	CASSLAWTSTDTQYF
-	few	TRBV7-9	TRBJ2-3	TGTGCCAGCAGCGGAGGCTACCTCATTGGCACAGATACGCAGTATTTT	CASSGGYLIGTDTQYF
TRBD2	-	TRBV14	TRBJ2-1	TGTGCCAGCAGCCAAGCAGTAACTAGCGGGAGACGTGAGCAGTTCTTC	CASSQAVTSGRREQFF
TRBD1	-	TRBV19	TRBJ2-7	TGTGCCAGTAGTATAGGCGACAGGGTGAAAAAGCAGTACTTC	CASSIGDRVKKQYF
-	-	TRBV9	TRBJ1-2	TGTGCCAGCAGCGTAGGGGGGGAGACGATCTATGGCTACACCTTC	CASSVGGETIYGYTF
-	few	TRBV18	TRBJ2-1	TGTGCCAGCTCACCACTTGAGTCCAGGGTAGTAAGCAATGAGCAGTTCTTC	CASSPLESRVVSNEQFF
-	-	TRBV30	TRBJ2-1	TGTGCCTGGAGCCGAGAGCGGTGGCAGTTCTTC	CAWSRERWQFF
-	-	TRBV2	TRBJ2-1	TGTGCCAGCAGTGAATTAGTCGGTAATGAGCAGTTCTTC	CASSELVGNEQFF
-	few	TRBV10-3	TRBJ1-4	TGTGCCATCTCCCAGCGGGGAGAGGAAAAACTGTTTTTT	CAISQRGEEKLFF
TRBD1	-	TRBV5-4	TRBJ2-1	TGTGCCAGCAGACCGACAGGGGACGTTGAGCAGTTCTTC	CASRPTGDVEQFF
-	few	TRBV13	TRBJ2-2	TGTGCCAGCAGCTTAAGCCAGGGTGTCGGGGAGCTGTTTTTT	CASSLSQGVGELFF
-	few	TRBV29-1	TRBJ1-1	TGCAGCGTTACAGGGCCCTCAGCTGAGATCACTGAAGCTTTCTTT	CSVTGPSAEITEAFF
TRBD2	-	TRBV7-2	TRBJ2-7	TGTGCCAGCAGCTGGGGGACTAGCGGGAACTACGAGCAGTACTTC	CASSWGTSGNYEQYF
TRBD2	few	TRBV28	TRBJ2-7	TGTGCCAGCAGTTTAGGCGGGAGCTCCTACGAGCAGTACTTC	CASSLGGSSYEQYF
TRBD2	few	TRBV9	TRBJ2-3	TGTGCCAGCAGCAGGCCGGGACTAGCGGGGGTGGATACGCAGTATTTT	CASSRPGLAGVDTQYF
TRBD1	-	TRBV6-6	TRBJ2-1	TGTGCCAGCAGTCCCTCAGGGGGAAGGGACAATGAGCAGTTCTTC	CASSPSGGRDNEQFF
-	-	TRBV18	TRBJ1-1	TGTGCCAGCTCACCACGGGGCTCCCCGCGAGAGCTGAACACTGAAGCTTTCTTT	CASSPRGSPRELNTEAFF
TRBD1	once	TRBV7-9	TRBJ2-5	TGTGCCAGCAGCTTAATATACCGGGACAGGGAAGAGACCCAGTACTTC	CASSLIYRDREETQYF
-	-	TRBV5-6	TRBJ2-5	TGTGCCAGCAGCTTGGATCGGGGTTACGAGACCCAGTACTTC	CASSLDRGYETQYF
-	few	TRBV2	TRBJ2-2	TGTGCCAGCAGACCTCAGGGGACCAACACCGGGGAGCTGTTTTTT	CASRPQGTNTGELFF
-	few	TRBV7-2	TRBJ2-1	TGTGCCAGCAGCCTATCCTCCTACAATGAGCAGTTCTTC	CASSLSSYNEQFF
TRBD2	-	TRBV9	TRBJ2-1	TGTGCCAGCAGCGACAGCGGGGCAACATACAATGAGCAGTTCTTC	CASSDSGATYNEQFF
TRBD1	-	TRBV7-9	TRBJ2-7	TGTGCCAGCAGCTTAGTACGCGACAGGGAGACGAAGCAGTACTTC	CASSLVRDRETKQYF
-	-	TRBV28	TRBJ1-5	TGTGCCAGCAGTCCCTCGACGGGGCAGGGGCAGCCCCAGCATTTT	CASSPSTGQGQPQHF
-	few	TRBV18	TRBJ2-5	TGTGCCAGCTCACCACGAGGAGGGGAAGAGACCCAGTACTTC	CASSPRGGEETQYF
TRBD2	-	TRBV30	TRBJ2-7	TGTGCCTGGAGTGTCGGGGGGACGGCTAGGGGCTCCTACGAGCAGTACTTC	CAWSVGGTARGSYEQYF
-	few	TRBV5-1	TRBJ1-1	TGCGCCAGCAGCTTGGTGGGAGGGGGGGCCTCGAACACTGAAGCTTTCTTT	CASSLVGGGASNTEAFF
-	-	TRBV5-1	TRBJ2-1	TGCGCCAGCAGCGCCCTAGCCTGGGCTGACTACAATGAGCAGTTCTTC	CASSALAWADYNEQFF
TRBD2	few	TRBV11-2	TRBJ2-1	TGTGCCAGCAGCCTCGAGGGACTAGTTTCTATGAATGAGCAGTTCTTC	CASSLEGLVSMNEQFF
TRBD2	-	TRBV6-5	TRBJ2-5	TGTGCCAGCAGTTCACCGACTAGCGGCCAAGAGACCCAGTACTTC	CASSSPTSGQETQYF
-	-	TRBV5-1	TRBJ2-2	TGCGCCAGCAGCTTACTGCAGGTTCACACCGGGGAGCTGTTTTTT	CASSLLQVHTGELFF
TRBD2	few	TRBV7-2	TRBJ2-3	TGTGCCAGCAGCCTCCTCGGGGGGGTCGCAGATACGCAGTATTTT	CASSLLGGVADTQYF
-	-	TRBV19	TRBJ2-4	TGTGCCAGTACCCGGGGGGCCAAAAACATTCAGTACTTC	CASTRGAKNIQYF
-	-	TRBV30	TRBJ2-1	TGTGCCTGGAGTGTAGACGGACAAGCGTACAATGAGCAGTTCTTC	CAWSVDGQAYNEQFF
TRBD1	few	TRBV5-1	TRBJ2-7	TGCGCCAGCAGCTTGACAACAGGGGGCTCCTACGAGCAGTACTTC	CASSLTTGGSYEQYF
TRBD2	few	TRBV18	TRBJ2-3	TGTGCCAGCTCACCAGCGGGGGGAATCACCCCCGGTACGCAGTATTTT	CASSPAGGITPGTQYF
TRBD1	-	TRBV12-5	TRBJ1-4	TGTGCTAGTGGCCCGTCCCGGGACAGGGGATTTCGGGAAAAACTGTTTTTT	CASGPSRDRGFREKLFF
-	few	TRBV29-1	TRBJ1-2	TGCAGCGCTGCGGAATATGGCTACACCTTC	CSAAEYGYTF
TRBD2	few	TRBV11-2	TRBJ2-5	TGTGCCAGCAGCTTCTCGACTAGCGGGAGCTGGGAGACCCAGTACTTC	CASSFSTSGSWETQYF
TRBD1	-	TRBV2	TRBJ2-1	TGTGCCAGCAGGTCCTTGACAGGGGGCTGGAATGAGCAGTTCTTC	CASRSLTGGWNEQFF
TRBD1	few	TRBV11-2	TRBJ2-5	TGTGCCAGCAGCTTTGAGGGGGCAAGTTCGGAGACCCAGTACTTC	CASSFEGASSETQYF
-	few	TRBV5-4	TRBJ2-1	TGTGCCAGCAGCTTGGCGGGATCCTACAATGAGCAGTTCTTC	CASSLAGSYNEQFF
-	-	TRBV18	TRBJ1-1	TGTGCCAGCTCACCACCGAACGGGATGAACACTGAAGCTTTCTTT	CASSPPNGMNTEAFF
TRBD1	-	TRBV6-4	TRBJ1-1	TGTGCCAGCAGTGAGGGACAGGCCACTGAAGCTTTCTTT	CASSEGQATEAFF